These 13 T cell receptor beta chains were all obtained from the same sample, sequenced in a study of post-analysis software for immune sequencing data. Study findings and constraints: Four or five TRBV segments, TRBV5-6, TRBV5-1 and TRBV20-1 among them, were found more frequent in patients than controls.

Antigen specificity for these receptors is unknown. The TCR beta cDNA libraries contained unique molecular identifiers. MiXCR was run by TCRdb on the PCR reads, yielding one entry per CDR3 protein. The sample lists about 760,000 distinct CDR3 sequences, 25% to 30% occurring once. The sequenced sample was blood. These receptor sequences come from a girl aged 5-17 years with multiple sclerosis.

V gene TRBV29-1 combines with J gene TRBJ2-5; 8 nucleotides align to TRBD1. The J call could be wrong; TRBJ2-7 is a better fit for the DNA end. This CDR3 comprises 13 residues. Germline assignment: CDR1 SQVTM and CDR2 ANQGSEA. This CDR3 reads CSVPRGHSGEQYF. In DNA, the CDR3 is TGCAGCGTCCCCAGGGGGCATTCAGGCGAGCAGTACTTC.

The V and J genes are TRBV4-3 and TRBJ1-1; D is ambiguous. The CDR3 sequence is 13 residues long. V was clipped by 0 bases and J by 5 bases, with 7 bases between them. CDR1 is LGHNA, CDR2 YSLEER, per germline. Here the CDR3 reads CASSQDWQTEAFF. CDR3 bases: TGCGCCAGCAGCCAAGATTGGCAGACTGAAGCTTTCTTT.

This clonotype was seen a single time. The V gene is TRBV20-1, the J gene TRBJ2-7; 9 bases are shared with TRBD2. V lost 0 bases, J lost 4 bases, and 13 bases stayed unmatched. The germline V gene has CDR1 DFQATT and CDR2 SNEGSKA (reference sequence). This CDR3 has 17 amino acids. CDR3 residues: CSARDVREGLFRYEQYF. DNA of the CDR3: TGCAGTGCTAGAGATGTGCGGGAGGGCCTTTTTCGGTACGAGCAGTACTTC.

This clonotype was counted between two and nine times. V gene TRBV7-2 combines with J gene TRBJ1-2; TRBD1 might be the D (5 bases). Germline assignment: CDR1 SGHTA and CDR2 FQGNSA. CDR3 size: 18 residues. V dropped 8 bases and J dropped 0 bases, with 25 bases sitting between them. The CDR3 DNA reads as TGTGCCAGCTTTTGGCCGAGGCATAACAGGAGATCTAACTATGGCTACACCTTC. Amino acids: CASFWPRHNRRSNYGYTF.

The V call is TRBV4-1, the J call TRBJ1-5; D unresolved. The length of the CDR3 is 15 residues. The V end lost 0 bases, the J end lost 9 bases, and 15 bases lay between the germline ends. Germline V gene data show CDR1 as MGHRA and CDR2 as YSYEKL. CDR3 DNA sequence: TGCGCCAGCAGCCAAGATTGGGATCCTGATTGGCCCCAGCATTTT. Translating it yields CASSQDWDPDWPQHF.

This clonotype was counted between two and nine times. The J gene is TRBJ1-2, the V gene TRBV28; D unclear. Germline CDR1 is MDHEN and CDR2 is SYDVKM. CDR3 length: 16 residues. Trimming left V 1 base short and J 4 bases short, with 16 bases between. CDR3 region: CASSLFLADQVYGYTF. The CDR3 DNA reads TGTGCCAGCAGTTTATTTTTGGCAGACCAAGTCTATGGCTACACCTTC.

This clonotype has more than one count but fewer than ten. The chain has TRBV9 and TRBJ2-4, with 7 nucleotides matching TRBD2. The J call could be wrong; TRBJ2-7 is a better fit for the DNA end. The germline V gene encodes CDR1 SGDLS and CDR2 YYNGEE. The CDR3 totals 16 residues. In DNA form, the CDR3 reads TGTGCCAGCAGCGGAGGGGCTAGCGGACTGATATACGAGCAGTACTTC. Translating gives CASSGGASGLIYEQYF.

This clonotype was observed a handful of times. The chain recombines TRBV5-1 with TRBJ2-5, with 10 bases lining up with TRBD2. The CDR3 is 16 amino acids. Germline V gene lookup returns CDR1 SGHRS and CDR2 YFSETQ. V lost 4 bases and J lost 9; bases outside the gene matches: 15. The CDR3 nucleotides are TGCGCCAGCAGCCAAAAACTAGCGGGGACCTTCAGGCCCCAGTACTTC. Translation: CASSQKLAGTFRPQYF.

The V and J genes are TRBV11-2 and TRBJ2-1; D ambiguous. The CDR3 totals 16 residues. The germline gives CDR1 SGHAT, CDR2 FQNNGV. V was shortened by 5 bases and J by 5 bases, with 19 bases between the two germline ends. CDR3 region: CASSPKSGLFHNEQFF. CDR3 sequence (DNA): TGTGCCAGCAGCCCCAAATCCGGGCTCTTCCACAATGAGCAGTTCTTC.

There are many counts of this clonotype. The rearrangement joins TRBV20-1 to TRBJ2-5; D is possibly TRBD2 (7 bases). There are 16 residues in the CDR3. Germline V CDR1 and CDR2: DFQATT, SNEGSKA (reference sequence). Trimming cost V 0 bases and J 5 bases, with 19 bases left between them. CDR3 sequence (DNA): TGCAGTGCTAGAGATCCCCCCCGGGGGGCTAGCGAGACCCAGTACTTC. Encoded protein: CSARDPPRGASETQYF.

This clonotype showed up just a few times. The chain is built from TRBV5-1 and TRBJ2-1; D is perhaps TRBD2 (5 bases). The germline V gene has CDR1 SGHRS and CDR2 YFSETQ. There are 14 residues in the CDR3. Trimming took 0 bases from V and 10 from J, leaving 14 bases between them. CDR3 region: CASSLAMEAEEQFF. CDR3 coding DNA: TGCGCCAGCAGCTTGGCTATGGAGGCGGAGGAGCAGTTCTTC.

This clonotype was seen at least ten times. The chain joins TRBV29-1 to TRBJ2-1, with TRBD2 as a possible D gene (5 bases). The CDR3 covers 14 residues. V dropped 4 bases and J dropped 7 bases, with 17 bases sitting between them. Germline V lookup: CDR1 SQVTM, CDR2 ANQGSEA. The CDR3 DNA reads TGCAGCGTTGTCGGGTCGGCTACTAGAAATGAGCAGTTCTTC. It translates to CSVVGSATRNEQFF.

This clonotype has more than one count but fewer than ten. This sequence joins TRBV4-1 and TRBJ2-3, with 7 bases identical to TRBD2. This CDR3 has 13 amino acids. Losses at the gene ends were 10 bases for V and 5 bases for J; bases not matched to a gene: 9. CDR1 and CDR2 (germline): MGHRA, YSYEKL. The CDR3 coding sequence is TGCGCCACCTCTCTGGGGGGGAGAGATACGCAGTATTTT. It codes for CATSLGGRDTQYF.